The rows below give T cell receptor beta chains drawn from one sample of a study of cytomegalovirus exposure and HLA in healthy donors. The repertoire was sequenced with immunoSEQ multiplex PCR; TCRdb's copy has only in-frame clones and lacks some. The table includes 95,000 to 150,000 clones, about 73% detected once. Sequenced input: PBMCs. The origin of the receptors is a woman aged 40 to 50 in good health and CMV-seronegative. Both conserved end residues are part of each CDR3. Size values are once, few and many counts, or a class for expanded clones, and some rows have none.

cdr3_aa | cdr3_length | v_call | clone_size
CASGDREVEQFF | 12 | TRBV19 | .
CASSLGQGQGETQYF | 15 | TRBV7-7 | .
CASTHTSHSGNTIYF | 15 | TRBV19 | .
CASSLVYGADTEAFF | 15 | TRBV28 | .
CASSFTSNYYEQYF | 14 | TRBV5-6 | medium-sized
CSSSSIAGSSYNEQFF | 16 | TRBV7-9 | .
CASSPSGSRTYNEQFF | 16 | TRBV18 | .
CASSLSPGANGLTF | 14 | TRBV7-7 | few
CASSIDLASGFYNEQFF | 17 | TRBV19 | .
CASSVWRMGSGSSYNEQFF | 19 | TRBV10-2 | .
CASSSLSGNTIYF | 13 | TRBV6-6 | .
CASSPIRGNGYTF | 13 | TRBV14 | .
CASSKDRANTEAFF | 14 | TRBV14 | .
CASSPRFSGGMAAFF | 15 | TRBV7-2 | .
CASSSVTGQENPGELFF | 17 | TRBV5-1 | .
CASYDSALQETQYF | 14 | TRBV5-1 | once
CASSRSLGTSGYTDTQYF | 18 | TRBV11-2 | .
CASSTRDSYGYTF | 13 | TRBV14 | once
CASSRSWRLSHELFF | 15 | TRBV6-5 | .
CASRGQRPDTQYF | 13 | TRBV28 | .
CASSPQGVAGELFF | 14 | TRBV9 | .
CASSPTGGGNQPQHF | 15 | TRBV7-2 | .
CASSEVYPGELFF | 13 | TRBV2 | .
CASSLQGGVLNTEAFF | 16 | TRBV5-1 | .
CASRYTRGQVSGNTIYF | 17 | TRBV28 | .
CASTGRGAWNEQFF | 14 | TRBV2 | few
CASSPRQFSYEQYF | 14 | TRBV7-2 | .
CASTGGGRWTEAFF | 14 | TRBV10-2 | .
CSVGSGTSGPEQYF | 14 | TRBV29-1 | .
CASSLGGRETQYF | 13 | TRBV28 | .
CASSQPERGTNTDTQYF | 17 | TRBV4-2 | few
CASSSTGTNYGYTF | 14 | TRBV5-8 | .
CASSEGWAGGSPQETQYF | 18 | TRBV2 | .
CASSERRSTDTQYF | 14 | TRBV2 | .
CASSSGQSYGYTF | 13 | TRBV18 | .
CASRTGVRDNEQFF | 14 | TRBV27 | .
CASSFGLAGAYEQYF | 15 | TRBV5-1 | .
CASSQDNFSNEKLFF | 15 | TRBV4-3 | .
CASSPTSGSRYEQYF | 15 | TRBV18 | .
CASSIGGGIFTDTQYF | 16 | TRBV19 | .
CASSWGTSGSYEQYF | 15 | TRBV11-2 | .
CASSPQGLANYGYTF | 15 | TRBV5-1 | .